This T cell receptor beta chain was found in a study of control samples from healthy donors and cancer patients. V dropped 1 base and J dropped 0 bases, with 7 bases sitting between them. CDR1 is GTSNPN, CDR2 SVGIG, per germline (reference sequence). The CDR3 spans 14 residues. Only in-frame clones appear in the TCRdb table, and some are missing; sequencing was by immunoSEQ multiplex PCR. The data show around 100,000 clones, 85% to 90% seen once. The clonotype was recovered from a man between 60 and 75 years old with lung cancer. The specimen sequenced was PBMCs. The rearrangement joins TRBV30 to TRBJ1-3; D gene unclear. CDR3 sequence: CAWSAVLSGNTIYF. Written as DNA, the CDR3 is TGTGCCTGGAGTGCTGTCCTCTCTGGAAACACCATATATTTT.